The clone carrying this T cell receptor beta chain was picked up many times. Its antigen is not known. The record originates from a study of metastatic and nonmetastatic thyroid tumors. In the study overall: From malignant and benign thyroid patients, repertoires in blood and in tumor or nodule tissue were compared.

Findings and caveats of the study: It was reportedly found that TCR beta diversity was significantly higher in malignant thyroid tumors than in benign nodules, a difference seen in both blood and tumor samples.

V lost 5 bases and J lost 5, with 15 bases in between. This CDR3 contains 14 residues. Germline CDR1 reads SGHTA; CDR2 reads FQGNSA. Each patient went into thyroid surgery without having received any treatment. Methods used by the authors: For papillary thyroid cancer, a distant-metastasis classifier was constructed from CDR3 differences observed across clinicopathological groups. TCRdb re-analyzed the PCR reads using MiXCR. What appears here as the V and J calls and clone size reflects TCRdb's work, not the paper's. Found here are 45,000 or so clones, about 15% of them singletons; the top ten hold approximately 21%.

The sample consisted of blood. This chain links TRBV7-2 with TRBJ1-1; D gene ambiguous. The receptor's source is a female donor with papillary thyroid cancer or a benign thyroid nodule (not recorded which). Some clones in this sample may be carry-over from other donors' samples. The CDR3 sequence: CASSQQLGLTEAFF. CDR3 nucleotides: TGTGCCAGCAGCCAGCAGCTGGGTTTGACTGAAGCTTTCTTT.